The clone carrying this T cell receptor (beta chain) was counted only a few times. The CDR3 regions of TCR beta were amplified from RNA transcripts. Carried out on the TCR CDR3, a first-round RT-PCR used the HTBI primer set. One entry per CDR3 protein, called by TCRdb with MiXCR from the multiplex PCR reads. The sample includes approximately 600,000 distinct CDR3 sequences, 14% of them seen just once. This specimen belongs to a study of T cells in Graves' hyperthyroidism and ophthalmopathy. The V end was cut by 0 bases, the J end by 9 bases, with 6 bases between. Per the germline V gene, CDR1 is LGHNT and CDR2 is FRNRAP. The CDR3 totals 12 residues. Duration under 3 months, a NOSPECS grade of at least 4, and a Clinical Activity Score of at least 3 characterized the ophthalmopathy patients.

This clonotype originated in a woman aged 18-29 years with Graves' ophthalmopathy. The rearrangement links TRBV12-5 to TRBJ1-5; no clear D gene. Input material: blood. CDR3 loop: CASGLVSGPQHF. CDR3 DNA sequence: TGTGCTAGTGGTTTGGTATCGGGGCCCCAGCATTTT.